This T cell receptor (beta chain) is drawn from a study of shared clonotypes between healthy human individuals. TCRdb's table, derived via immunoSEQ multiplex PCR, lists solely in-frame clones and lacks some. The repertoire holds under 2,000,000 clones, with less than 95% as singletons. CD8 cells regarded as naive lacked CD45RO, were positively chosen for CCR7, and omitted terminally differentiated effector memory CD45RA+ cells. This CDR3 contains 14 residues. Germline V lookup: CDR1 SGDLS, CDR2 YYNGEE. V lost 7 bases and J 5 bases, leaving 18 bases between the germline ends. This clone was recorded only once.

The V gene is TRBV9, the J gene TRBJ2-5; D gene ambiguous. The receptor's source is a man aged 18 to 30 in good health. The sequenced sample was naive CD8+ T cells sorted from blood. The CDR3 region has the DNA TGTGCCAGCGGCCTGGCCAGAGATGGGGAGACCCAGTACTTC. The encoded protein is CASGLARDGETQYF.